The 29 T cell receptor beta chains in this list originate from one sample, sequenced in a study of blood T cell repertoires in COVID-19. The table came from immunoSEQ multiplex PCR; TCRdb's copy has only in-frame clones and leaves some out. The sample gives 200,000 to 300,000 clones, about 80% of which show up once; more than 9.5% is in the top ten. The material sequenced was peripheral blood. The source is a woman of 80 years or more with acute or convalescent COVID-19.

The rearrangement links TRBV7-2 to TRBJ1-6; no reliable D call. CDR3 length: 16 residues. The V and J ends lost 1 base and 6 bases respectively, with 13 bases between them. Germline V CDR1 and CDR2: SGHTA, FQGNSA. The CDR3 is CASSLVSNPGNSPLHF. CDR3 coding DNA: TGTGCCAGCAGCTTAGTTTCGAATCCGGGTAATTCACCCCTCCACTTT.

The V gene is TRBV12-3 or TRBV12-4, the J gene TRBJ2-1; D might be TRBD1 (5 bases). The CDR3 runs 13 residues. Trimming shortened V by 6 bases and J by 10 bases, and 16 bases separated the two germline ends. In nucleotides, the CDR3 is TGTGCCAGCAGCCTCTTAGGGGCAGGGGAGCAGTTCTTC. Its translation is CASSLLGAGEQFF.

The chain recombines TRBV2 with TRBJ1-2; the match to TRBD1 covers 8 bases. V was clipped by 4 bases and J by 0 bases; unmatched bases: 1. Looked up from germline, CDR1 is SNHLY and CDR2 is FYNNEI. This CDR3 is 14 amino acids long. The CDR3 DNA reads TGTGCCAGCAGTGGACAGGGGTCTAACTATGGCTACACCTTC. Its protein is CASSGQGSNYGYTF. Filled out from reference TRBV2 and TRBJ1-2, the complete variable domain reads EPEVTQTPSHQVTQMGQEVILRCVPISNHLYFYWYRQILGQKVEFLVSFYNNEISEKSEIFDDQFSVERPDGSNFTLKIRSTKLEDSAMYFCASSGQGSNYGYTFGSGTRLTVV.

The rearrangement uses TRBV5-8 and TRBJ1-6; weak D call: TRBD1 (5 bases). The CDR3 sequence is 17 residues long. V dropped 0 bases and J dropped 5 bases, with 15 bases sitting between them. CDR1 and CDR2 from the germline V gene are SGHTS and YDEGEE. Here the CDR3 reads CASSLVGGTYHNSPLHF. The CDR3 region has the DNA TGTGCCAGCAGCTTGGTGGGGGGAACGTACCATAATTCACCCCTCCACTTT.

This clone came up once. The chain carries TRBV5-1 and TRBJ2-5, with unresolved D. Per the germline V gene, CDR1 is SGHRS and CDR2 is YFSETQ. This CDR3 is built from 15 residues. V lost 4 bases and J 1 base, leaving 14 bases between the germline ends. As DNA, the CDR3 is TGCGCCAGCAGCCCCCGTGTGGCACCCCAAGAGACCCAGTACTTC. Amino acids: CASSPRVAPQETQYF.

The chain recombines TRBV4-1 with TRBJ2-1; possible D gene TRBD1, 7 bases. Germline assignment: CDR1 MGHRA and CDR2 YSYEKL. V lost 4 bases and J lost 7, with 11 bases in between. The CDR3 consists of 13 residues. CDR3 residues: CASSPRGVNEQFF. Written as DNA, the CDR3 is TGCGCCAGCAGCCCCAGGGGGGTGAATGAGCAGTTCTTC.

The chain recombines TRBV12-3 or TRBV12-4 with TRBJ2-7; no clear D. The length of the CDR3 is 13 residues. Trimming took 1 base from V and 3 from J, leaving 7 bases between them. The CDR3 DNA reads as TGTGCCAGCAGTTTAGGCCAGAACTACGAGCAGTACTTC. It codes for CASSLGQNYEQYF.

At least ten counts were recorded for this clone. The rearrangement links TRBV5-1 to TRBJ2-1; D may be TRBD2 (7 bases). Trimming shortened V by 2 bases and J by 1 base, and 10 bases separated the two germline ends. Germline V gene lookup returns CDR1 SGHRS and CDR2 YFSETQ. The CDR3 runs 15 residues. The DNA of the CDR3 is TGCGCCAGCAGCTTAGGGGGGGCTTCCTACAATGAGCAGTTCTTC. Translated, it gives CASSLGGASYNEQFF.

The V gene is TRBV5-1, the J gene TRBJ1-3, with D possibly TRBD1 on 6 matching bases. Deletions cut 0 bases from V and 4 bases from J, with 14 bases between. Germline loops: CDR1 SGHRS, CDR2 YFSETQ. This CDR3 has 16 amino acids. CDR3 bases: TGCGCCAGCAGCTTGGCCGGGTCAGGGGCAGGAAACACCATATATTTT. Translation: CASSLAGSGAGNTIYF.

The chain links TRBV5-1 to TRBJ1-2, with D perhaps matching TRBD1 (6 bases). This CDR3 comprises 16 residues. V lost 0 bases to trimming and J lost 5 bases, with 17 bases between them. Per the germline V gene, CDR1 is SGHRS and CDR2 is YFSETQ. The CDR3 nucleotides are TGCGCCAGCAGCTTGGTCGTCGTACAGGGAATATATGGCTACACCTTC. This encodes CASSLVVVQGIYGYTF. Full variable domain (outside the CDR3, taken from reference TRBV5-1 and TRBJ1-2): KAGVTQTPRYLIKTRGQQVTLSCSPISGHRSVSWYQQTPGQGLQFLFEYFSETQRNKGNFPGRFSGRQFSNSRSEMNVSTLELGDSALYLCASSLVVVQGIYGYTFGSGTRLTVV.

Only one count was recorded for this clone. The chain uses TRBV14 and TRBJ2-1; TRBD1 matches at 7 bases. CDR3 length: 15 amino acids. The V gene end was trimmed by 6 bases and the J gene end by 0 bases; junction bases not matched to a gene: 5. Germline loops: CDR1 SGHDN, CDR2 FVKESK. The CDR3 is CASSPGGSSYNEQFF. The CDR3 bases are TGTGCCAGCAGTCCAGGGGGAAGCTCCTACAATGAGCAGTTCTTC.

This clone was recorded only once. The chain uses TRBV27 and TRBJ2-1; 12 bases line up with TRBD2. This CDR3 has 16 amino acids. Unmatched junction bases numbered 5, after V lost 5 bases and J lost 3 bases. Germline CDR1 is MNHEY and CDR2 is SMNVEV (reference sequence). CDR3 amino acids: CASSVPLAGGYNEQFF. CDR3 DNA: TGTGCCAGCAGTGTCCCACTAGCGGGGGGCTACAATGAGCAGTTCTTC.

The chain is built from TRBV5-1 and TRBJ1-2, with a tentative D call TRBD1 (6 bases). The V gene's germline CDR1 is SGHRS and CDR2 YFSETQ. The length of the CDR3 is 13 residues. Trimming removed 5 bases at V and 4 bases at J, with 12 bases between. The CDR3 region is CASSLLQGYGYTF. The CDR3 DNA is TGCGCCAGCAGTCTCTTACAGGGCTATGGCTACACCTTC.

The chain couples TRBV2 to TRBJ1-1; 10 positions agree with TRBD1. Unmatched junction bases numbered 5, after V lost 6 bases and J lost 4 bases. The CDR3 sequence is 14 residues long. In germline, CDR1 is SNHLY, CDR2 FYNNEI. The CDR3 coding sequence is TGTGCCAGCAGCGCGGACAGGGGGGTCACTGAAGCTTTCTTT. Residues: CASSADRGVTEAFF.

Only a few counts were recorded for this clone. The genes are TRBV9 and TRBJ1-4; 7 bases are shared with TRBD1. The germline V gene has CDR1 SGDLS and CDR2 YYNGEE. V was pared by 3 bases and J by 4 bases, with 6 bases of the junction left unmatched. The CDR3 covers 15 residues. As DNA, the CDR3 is TGTGCCAGCAGCGCCGAACAGGGGTATAATGAAAAACTGTTTTTT. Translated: CASSAEQGYNEKLFF.

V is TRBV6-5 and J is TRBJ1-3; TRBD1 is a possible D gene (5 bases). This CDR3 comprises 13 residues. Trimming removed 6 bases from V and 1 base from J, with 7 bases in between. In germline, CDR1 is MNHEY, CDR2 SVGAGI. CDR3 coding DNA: TGTGCCAGCAGGGGGGGGTCTGGAAACACCATATATTTT. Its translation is CASRGGSGNTIYF.

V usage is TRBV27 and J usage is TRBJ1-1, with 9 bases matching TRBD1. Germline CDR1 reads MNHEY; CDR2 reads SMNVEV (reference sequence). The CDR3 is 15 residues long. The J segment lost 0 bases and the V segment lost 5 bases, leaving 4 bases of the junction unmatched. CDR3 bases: TGTGCCAGCAGTCCCAGACAGGGGGTGAACACTGAAGCTTTCTTT. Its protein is CASSPRQGVNTEAFF.

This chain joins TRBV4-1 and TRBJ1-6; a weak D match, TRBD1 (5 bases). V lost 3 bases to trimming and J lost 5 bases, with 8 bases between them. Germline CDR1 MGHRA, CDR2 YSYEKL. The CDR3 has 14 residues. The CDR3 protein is CASSQFRDNSPLHF. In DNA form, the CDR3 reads TGCGCCAGCAGCCAGTTCAGGGATAATTCACCCCTCCACTTT.

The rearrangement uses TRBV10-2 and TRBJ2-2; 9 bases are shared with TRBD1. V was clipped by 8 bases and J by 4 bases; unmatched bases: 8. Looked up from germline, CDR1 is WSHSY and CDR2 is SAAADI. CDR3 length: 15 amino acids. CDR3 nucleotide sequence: TGCGCCAGCTCCACCGGGACAGGGCGCACCGGGGAGCTGTTTTTT. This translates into CASSTGTGRTGELFF.

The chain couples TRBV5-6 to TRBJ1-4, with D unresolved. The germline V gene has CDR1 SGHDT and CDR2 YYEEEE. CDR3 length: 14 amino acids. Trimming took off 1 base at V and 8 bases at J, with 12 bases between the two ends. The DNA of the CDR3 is TGTGCCAGCAGCTTGAGCGGCAGGAGCGAAAAACTGTTTTTT. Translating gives CASSLSGRSEKLFF.

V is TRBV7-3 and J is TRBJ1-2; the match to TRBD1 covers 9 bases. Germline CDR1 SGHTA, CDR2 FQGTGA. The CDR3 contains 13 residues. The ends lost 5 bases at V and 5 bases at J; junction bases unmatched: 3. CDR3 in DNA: TGTGCCAGCAGCGCGGGACAGGGATATGGCTACACCTTC. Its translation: CASSAGQGYGYTF.

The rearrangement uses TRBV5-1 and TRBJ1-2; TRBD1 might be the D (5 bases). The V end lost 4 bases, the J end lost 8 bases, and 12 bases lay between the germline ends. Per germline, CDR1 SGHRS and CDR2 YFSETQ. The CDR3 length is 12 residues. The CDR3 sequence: CASSVIPGGYTF. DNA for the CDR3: TGCGCCAGCAGCGTAATACCAGGGGGCTACACCTTC.

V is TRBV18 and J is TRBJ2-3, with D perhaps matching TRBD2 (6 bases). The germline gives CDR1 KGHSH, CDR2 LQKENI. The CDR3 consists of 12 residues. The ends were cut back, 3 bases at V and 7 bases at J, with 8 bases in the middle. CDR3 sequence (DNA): TGTGCCAGCTCACCGGGGGACTATACGCAGTATTTT. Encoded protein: CASSPGDYTQYF.

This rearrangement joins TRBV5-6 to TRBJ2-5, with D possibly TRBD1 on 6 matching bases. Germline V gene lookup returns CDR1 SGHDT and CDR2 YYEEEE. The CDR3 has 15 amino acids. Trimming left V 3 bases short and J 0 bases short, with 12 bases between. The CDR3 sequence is CASSYHGQHQETQYF. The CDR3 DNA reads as TGTGCCAGCAGCTATCATGGACAGCACCAAGAGACCCAGTACTTC. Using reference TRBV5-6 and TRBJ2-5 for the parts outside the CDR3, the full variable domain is DAGVTQSPTHLIKTRGQQVTLRCSPKSGHDTVSWYQQALGQGPQFIFQYYEEEERQRGNFPDRFSGHQFPNYSSELNVNALLLGDSALYLCASSYHGQHQETQYFGPGTRLLVL.

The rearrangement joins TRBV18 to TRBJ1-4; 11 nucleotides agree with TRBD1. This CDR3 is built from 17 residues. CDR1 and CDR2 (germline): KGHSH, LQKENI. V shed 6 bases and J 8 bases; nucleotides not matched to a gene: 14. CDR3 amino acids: CASSLGQGAGKGEKLFF. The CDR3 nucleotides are TGTGCCAGCTCCCTAGGACAGGGGGCTGGGAAGGGCGAAAAACTGTTTTTT.

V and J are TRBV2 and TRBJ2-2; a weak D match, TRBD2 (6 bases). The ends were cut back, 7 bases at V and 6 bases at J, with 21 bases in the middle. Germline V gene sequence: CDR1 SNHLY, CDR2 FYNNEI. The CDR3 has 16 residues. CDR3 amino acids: CASNGGPIPTSGELFF. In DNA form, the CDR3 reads TGTGCCAGCAATGGAGGGCCTATACCGACATCCGGGGAGCTGTTTTTT.

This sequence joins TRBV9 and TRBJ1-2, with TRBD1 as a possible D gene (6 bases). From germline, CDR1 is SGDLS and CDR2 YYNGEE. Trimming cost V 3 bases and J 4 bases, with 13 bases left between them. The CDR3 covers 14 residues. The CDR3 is CASSGSGESYGYTF. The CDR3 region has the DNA TGTGCCAGCAGCGGTTCAGGGGAGAGCTATGGCTACACCTTC.

This chain's CDR3 is CASSQRGGMNTEAFF. CDR3 DNA: TGTGCCAGCAGCCAACGGGGGGGGATGAACACTGAAGCTTTCTTT. The chain joins TRBV3-1 (or the pseudogene TRBV3-2) to TRBJ1-1, with D tentatively TRBD1 (5 bases). V dropped 2 bases and J dropped 0 bases, with 10 bases sitting between them. Germline V gene sequence: CDR1 LGHDT, CDR2 YNNKEL (reference sequence). This CDR3 region has 15 residues.

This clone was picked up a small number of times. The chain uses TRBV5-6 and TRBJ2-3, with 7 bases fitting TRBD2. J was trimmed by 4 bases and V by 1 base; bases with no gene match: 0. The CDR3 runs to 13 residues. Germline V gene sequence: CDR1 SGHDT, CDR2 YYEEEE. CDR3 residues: CASSLRGADTQYF. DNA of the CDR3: TGTGCCAGCAGCTTGCGGGGGGCAGATACGCAGTATTTT.